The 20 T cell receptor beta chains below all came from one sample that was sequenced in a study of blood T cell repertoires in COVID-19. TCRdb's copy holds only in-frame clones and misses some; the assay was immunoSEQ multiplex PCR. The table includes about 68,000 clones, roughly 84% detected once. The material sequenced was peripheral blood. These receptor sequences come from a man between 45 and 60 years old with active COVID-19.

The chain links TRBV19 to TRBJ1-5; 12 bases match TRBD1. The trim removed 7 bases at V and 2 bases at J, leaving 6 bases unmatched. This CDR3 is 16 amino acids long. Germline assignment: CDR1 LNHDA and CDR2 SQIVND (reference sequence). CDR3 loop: CASKRDRGRGNQPQHF. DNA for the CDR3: TGTGCCAGTAAAAGGGACAGGGGGCGCGGCAATCAGCCCCAGCATTTT. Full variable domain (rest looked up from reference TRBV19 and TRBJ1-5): DGGITQSPKYLFRKEGQNVTLSCEQNLNHDAMYWYRQDPGQGLRLIYYSQIVNDFQKGDIAEGYSVSREKKESFPLTVTSAQKNPTAFYLCASKRDRGRGNQPQHFGDGTRLSIL.

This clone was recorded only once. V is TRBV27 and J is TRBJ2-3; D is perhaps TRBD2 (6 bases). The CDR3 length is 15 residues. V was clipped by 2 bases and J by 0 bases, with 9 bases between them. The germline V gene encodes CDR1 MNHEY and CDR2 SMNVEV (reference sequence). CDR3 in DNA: TGTGCCAGCAGTTTAGGTGGGAGGAGCACAGATACGCAGTATTTT. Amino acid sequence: CASSLGGRSTDTQYF.

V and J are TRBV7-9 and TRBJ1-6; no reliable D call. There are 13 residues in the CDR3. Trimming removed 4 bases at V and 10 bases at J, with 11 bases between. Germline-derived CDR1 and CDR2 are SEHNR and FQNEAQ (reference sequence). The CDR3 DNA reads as TGTGCCAGCAGCTACCCAGCGGGATCACCCCTCCACTTT. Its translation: CASSYPAGSPLHF.

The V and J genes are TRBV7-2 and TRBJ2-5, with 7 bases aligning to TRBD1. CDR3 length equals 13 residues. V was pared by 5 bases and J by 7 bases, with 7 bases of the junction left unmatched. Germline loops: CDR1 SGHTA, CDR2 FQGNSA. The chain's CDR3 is CASSGLQGTTQYF. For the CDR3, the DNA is TGTGCCAGCAGCGGGCTACAGGGGACGACCCAGTACTTC.

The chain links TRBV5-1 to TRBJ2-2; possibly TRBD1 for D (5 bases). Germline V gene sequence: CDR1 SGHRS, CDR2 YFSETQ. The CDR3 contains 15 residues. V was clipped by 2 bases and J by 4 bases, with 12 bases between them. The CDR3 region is CASSFREGGTGELFF. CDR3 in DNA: TGCGCCAGCAGCTTCAGGGAAGGTGGCACCGGGGAGCTGTTTTTT.

This CDR3 reads CASSSGQPGYGYTF. The CDR3 DNA follows: TGTGCCAGTAGCTCGGGACAGCCGGGCTATGGCTACACCTTC. The chain recombines TRBV19 with TRBJ1-2; 7 bases are a match to TRBD1. The CDR3 totals 14 residues. The V gene's germline CDR1 is LNHDA and CDR2 SQIVND (reference sequence). With 6 bases clipped from V and 4 bases from J, the junction kept 8 bases outside the gene matches.

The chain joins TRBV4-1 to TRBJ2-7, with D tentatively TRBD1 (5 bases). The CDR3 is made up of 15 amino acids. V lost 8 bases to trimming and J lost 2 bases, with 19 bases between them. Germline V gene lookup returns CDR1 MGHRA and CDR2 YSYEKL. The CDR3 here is CASSLGPGWAYEQYF. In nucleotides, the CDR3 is TGCGCCAGCTCCCTGGGTCCAGGGTGGGCCTACGAGCAGTACTTC.

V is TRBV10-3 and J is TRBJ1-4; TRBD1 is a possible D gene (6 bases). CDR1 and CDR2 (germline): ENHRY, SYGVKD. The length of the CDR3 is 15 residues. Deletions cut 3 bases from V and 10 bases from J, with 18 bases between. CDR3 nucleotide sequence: TGTGCCATCAGTGATTCCGGGACACAACACCCAAAACTGTTTTTT. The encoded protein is CAISDSGTQHPKLFF.

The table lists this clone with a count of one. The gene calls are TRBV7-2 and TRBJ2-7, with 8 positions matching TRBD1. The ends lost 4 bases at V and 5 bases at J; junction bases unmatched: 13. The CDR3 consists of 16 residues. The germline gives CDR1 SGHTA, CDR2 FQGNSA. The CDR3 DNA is TGTGCCAGCAGCTCCCAGCCCCAGGGGGCGAGGGACGAGCAGTACTTC. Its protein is CASSSQPQGARDEQYF.

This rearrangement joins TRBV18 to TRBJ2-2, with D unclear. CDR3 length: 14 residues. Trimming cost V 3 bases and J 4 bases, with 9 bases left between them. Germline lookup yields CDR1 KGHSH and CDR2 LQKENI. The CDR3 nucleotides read TGTGCCAGCTCACCCACAGAGCTCACCGGGGAGCTGTTTTTT. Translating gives CASSPTELTGELFF. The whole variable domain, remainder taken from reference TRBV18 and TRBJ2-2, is NAGVMQNPRHLVRRRGQEARLRCSPMKGHSHVYWYRQLPEEGLKFMVYLQKENIIDESGMPKERFSAEFPKEGPSILRIQQVVRGDSAAYFCASSPTELTGELFFGEGSRLTVL.

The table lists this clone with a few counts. The CDR3 region is CASSLSGDDQPQHF. CDR3 coding DNA: TGTGCCAGCAGCTTATCGGGGGACGATCAGCCCCAGCATTTT. The chain has TRBV5-4 and TRBJ1-5, with D possibly being TRBD1 (5 bases). Germline V gene lookup returns CDR1 SGHNT and CDR2 YYREEE (reference sequence). With 2 bases removed from V and 5 bases from J, the gap between germline ends came to 11 bases. The CDR3 runs 14 residues.

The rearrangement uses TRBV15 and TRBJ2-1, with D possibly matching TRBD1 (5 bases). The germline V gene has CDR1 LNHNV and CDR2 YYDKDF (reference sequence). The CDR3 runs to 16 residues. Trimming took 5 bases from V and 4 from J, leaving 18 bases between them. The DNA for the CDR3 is TGTGCCACCAGCTTACGTACAGGAGTGGGTTACAATGAGCAGTTCTTC. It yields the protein CATSLRTGVGYNEQFF.

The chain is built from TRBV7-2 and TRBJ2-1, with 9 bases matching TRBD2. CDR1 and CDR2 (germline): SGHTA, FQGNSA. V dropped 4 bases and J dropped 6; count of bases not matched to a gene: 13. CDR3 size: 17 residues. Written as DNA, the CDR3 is TGTGCCAGCAGCTCGGCCTTGTTAGCGGGAGTAGCCAATGAGCAGTTCTTC. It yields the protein CASSSALLAGVANEQFF. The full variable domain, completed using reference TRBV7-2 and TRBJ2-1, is GAGVSQSPSNKVTEKGKDVELRCDPISGHTALYWYRQSLGQGLEFLIYFQGNSAPDKSGLPSDRFSAERTGGSVSTLTIQRTQQEDSAVYLCASSSALLAGVANEQFFGPGTRLTVL.

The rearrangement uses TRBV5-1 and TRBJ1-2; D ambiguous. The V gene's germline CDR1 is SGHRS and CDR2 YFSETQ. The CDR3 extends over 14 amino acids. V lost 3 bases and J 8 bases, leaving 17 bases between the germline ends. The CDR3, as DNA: TGCGCCAGCAGCTGGGGAGCAGCAACGGGCGGCTACACCTTC. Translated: CASSWGAATGGYTF.

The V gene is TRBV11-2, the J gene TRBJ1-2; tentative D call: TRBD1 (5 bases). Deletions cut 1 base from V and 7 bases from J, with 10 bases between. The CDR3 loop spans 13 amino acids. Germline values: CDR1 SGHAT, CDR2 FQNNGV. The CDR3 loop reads CASSLVREAGYTF. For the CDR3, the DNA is TGTGCCAGCAGCTTAGTCAGGGAGGCTGGCTACACCTTC.

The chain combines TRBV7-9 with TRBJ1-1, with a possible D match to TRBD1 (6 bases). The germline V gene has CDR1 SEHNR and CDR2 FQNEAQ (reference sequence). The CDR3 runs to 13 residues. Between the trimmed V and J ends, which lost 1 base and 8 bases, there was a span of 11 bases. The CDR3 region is CASSLEATGEAFF. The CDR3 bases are TGTGCCAGCAGCTTAGAGGCGACAGGCGAAGCTTTCTTT.

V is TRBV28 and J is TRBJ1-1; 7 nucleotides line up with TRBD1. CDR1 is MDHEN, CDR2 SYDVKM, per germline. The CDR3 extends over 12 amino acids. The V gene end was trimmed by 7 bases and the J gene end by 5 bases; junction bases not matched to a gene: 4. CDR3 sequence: CASKTGVTEAFF. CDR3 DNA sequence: TGTGCCAGCAAAACAGGGGTGACTGAAGCTTTCTTT. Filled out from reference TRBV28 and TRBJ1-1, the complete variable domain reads DVKVTQSSRYLVKRTGEKVFLECVQDMDHENMFWYRQDPGLGLRLIYFSYDVKMKEKGDIPEGYSVSREKKERFSLILESASTNQTSMYLCASKTGVTEAFFGQGTRLTVV.

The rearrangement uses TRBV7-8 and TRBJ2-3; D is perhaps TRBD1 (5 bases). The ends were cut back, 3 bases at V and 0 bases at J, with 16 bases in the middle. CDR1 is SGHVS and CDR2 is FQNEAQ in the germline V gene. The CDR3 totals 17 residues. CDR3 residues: CASSFAPVTGSTDTQYF. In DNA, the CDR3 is TGTGCCAGCAGCTTCGCGCCAGTCACAGGAAGCACAGATACGCAGTATTTT. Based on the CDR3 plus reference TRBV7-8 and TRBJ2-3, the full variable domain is GAGVSQSPRYKVAKRGQDVALRCDPISGHVSLFWYQQALGQGPEFLTYFQNEAQLDKSGLPSDRFFAERPEGSVSTLKIQRTQQEDSAVYLCASSFAPVTGSTDTQYFGPGTRLTVL.

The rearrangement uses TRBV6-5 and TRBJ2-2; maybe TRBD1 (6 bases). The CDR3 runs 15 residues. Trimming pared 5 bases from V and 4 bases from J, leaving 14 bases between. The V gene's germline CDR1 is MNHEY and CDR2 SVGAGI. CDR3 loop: CASSPPAGATGELFF. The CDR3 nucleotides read TGTGCCAGCAGTCCCCCGGCAGGGGCCACCGGGGAGCTGTTTTTT.

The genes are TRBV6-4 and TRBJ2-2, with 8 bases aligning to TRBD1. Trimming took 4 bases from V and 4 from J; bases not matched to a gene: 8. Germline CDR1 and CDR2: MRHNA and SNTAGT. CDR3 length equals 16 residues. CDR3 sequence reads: CASSARGPPSTGELFF. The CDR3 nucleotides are TGTGCCAGCAGTGCCAGGGGGCCCCCTAGCACCGGGGAGCTGTTTTTT.